This is a list of T cell receptor beta chains from one sample in a study of shared clonotypes between healthy human individuals. The table came from immunoSEQ multiplex PCR; TCRdb's copy has only in-frame clones and leaves some out. The sample lists around 600,000 clones; approximately 95% were seen once. Sequencing used naive CD8+ T cells sorted from blood. These receptors all stem from a woman in her twenties or thirties in good health. The CDR3 runs from the conserved cysteine through the conserved F or W. The D gene is left open where the match is weak. Not every row has a clone size; where given, it reads once, few, many or a size class.

size	J	D	V	CDR3	DNA
NA	TRBJ1-2	NA	TRBV5-1	CASSSGRGPNYGYTF	TGCGCCAGCAGCTCGGGCAGGGGACCGAACTATGGCTACACCTTC
NA	TRBJ2-6	NA	TRBV25-1	CASMPGSGANVLTF	TGTGCCAGCATGCCGGGCTCTGGGGCCAACGTCCTGACTTTC
NA	TRBJ2-2	NA	TRBV11-2	CASSLDRRANTGELFF	TGTGCCAGCAGCTTAGATCGGCGCGCGAACACCGGGGAGCTGTTTTTT
NA	TRBJ2-7	TRBD1	TRBV6-1	CASSEGTGASEQYF	TGTGCCAGCAGTGAAGGGACAGGGGCTTCCGAGCAGTACTTC
NA	TRBJ1-5	NA	TRBV28	CASSPNTLWQPQHF	TGTGCCAGCAGTCCCAACACTCTGTGGCAGCCCCAGCATTTT
NA	TRBJ2-2	NA	TRBV13	CASSPHNKGSSTGELFF	TGTGCCAGCAGCCCCCACAACAAGGGGTCGAGCACCGGGGAGCTGTTTTTT
few	TRBJ2-7	TRBD2	TRBV27	CASSPGLAGVDEQYF	TGTGCCAGCAGTCCCGGACTAGCGGGAGTTGACGAGCAGTACTTC
NA	TRBJ2-7	TRBD2	TRBV27	CASSGRLAGGHSAEWQYF	TGTGCCAGCAGTGGCAGACTAGCGGGGGGACATTCAGCTGAATGGCAGTACTTC
NA	TRBJ1-5	TRBD1	TRBV7-8	CASSPTADRADQPQHF	TGTGCCAGCAGCCCAACTGCGGACAGGGCGGATCAGCCCCAGCATTTT
NA	TRBJ1-1	NA	TRBV5-1	CASSPEGDPNTEAFF	TGCGCCAGCAGCCCCGAGGGGGATCCGAACACTGAAGCTTTCTTT
NA	TRBJ2-1	TRBD1	TRBV27	CASSFLGTGLVDNEQFF	TGTGCCAGCAGTTTTCTCGGGACAGGGCTTGTGGACAATGAGCAGTTCTTC
NA	TRBJ2-1	TRBD2	TRBV5-6	CASSPETSGMVDEQFF	TGTGCCAGCAGCCCAGAGACTAGCGGGATGGTCGATGAGCAGTTCTTC
NA	TRBJ1-1	NA	TRBV6-6	CASSYSQPEAFF	TGTGCCAGCAGTTACTCCCAGCCCGAAGCTTTCTTT
NA	TRBJ2-1	TRBD2	TRBV5-6	CASSLSAGGPYSYNEQFF	TGTGCCAGCAGCTTGTCAGCGGGAGGACCCTACTCCTACAATGAGCAGTTCTTC
NA	TRBJ1-2	TRBD1	TRBV28	CASSRDSYGYTF	TGTGCCAGCAGTCGGGACAGCTATGGCTACACCTTC
NA	TRBJ1-5	NA	TRBV6-5	CASSPLAGQPQHF	TGTGCCAGCAGCCCTCTAGCCGGACAGCCCCAGCATTTT
NA	TRBJ2-5	NA	TRBV7-9	CASSERRGVETQYF	TGTGCCAGCAGCGAACGGAGGGGAGTGGAGACCCAGTACTTC
once	TRBJ2-2	NA	TRBV7-9	CARDTANTGELFF	TGTGCCAGGGATACAGCGAACACCGGGGAGCTGTTTTTT
NA	TRBJ1-1	NA	TRBV27	CASSLSGRSGEAFF	TGTGCCAGCAGTTTGAGCGGGCGTTCGGGTGAAGCTTTCTTT
NA	TRBJ2-5	TRBD2	TRBV5-1	CASSFTSGKTETQYF	TGCGCCAGCAGCTTCACTAGCGGGAAAACGGAGACCCAGTACTTC
NA	TRBJ2-7	TRBD2	TRBV27	CASSSLAGDSYEQYF	TGTGCCAGCAGTTCCCTAGCGGGAGACTCCTACGAGCAGTACTTC
NA	TRBJ2-1	TRBD2	TRBV2	CASSDPGLAAYNEQFF	TGTGCCAGCAGTGATCCCGGACTAGCGGCATACAATGAGCAGTTCTTC
NA	TRBJ2-5	TRBD2	TRBV6-5	CASSTTSGRKETQYF	TGTGCCAGCAGTACCACTAGCGGGAGAAAAGAGACCCAGTACTTC
NA	TRBJ1-5	NA	TRBV19	CASSIGLYSNQPQHF	TGTGCCAGTAGTATAGGACTCTATAGCAATCAGCCCCAGCATTTT
once	TRBJ2-3	TRBD1	TRBV5-1	CASSLTGTGVKDTQYF	TGCGCCAGCAGCTTAACCGGGACAGGGGTAAAAGATACGCAGTATTTT
NA	TRBJ2-3	NA	TRBV28	CASSLDPLDDTQYF	TGTGCCAGCAGTTTAGATCCCCTCGACGATACGCAGTATTTT
few	TRBJ2-1	NA	TRBV7-9	CASSTSSWEQFF	TGTGCCAGCAGTACCTCCTCTTGGGAGCAGTTCTTC
once	TRBJ1-2	NA	TRBV19	CASSRGEINYGYTF	TGTGCCAGTAGTAGGGGGGAGATCAACTATGGCTACACCTTC
NA	TRBJ2-3	NA	TRBV4-2	CASSQVWPAPDTQYF	TGTGCCAGCAGCCAGGTTTGGCCAGCTCCCGATACGCAGTATTTT
NA	TRBJ2-4	TRBD2	TRBV5-1	CASSGGLAGGLAKNIQYF	TGCGCCAGCAGCGGGGGACTAGCGGGAGGGCTGGCCAAAAACATTCAGTACTTC